This T cell receptor beta chain stems from a study of identical twins. Study-wide results and caveats: A partial confounding effect on zero-insertion analyses could come from invariant MAIT and iNKT cells.

With no exceptions, donors were healthy Caucasians. Template switching added a universal primer site, and cDNA bore unique molecular identifiers. TCRdb independently ran MiXCR on the 5' RACE reads; one entry per CDR3 protein. Among 750,000 to 950,000 distinct CDR3 sequences listed, roughly 12% were seen once. The CDR3 totals 15 residues. V lost 5 bases to trimming and J lost 2 bases, with 14 bases between them. This clonotype was seen repeatedly, ten times or more. Its target is not known. This sample also belongs to another study, concerning yellow fever vaccine responses in identical twins. As that report states: Reportedly, twins' vaccine T cell responses looked partly convergent and partly personalized.

This TCR was sampled from a woman aged 18-29 years in good health. The sample comprised PBMCs. J is TRBJ2-3 and V is TRBV12-3 or TRBV12-4; D perhaps matches TRBD1 (6 bases). The CDR3 here is CASSPGVLDTDTQYF. Written as DNA, the CDR3 is TGTGCCAGCAGTCCAGGGGTGCTGGACACAGATACGCAGTATTTT.